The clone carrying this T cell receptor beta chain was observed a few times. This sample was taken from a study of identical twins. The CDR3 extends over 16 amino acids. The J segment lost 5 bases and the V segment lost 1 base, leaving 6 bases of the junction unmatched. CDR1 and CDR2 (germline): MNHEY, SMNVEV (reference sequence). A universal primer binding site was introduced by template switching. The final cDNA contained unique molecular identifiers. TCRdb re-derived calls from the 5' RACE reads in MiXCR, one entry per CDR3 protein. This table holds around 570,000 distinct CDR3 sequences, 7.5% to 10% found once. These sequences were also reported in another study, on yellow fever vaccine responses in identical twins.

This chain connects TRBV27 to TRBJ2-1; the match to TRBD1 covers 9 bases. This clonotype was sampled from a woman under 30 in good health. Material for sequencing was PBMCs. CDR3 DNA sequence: TGTGCCAGCAGTTTATGGCTCGGACAGGGGCACAATGAGCAGTTCTTC. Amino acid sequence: CASSLWLGQGHNEQFF.